This TCR beta chain was captured by sequencing in a study of CD4 T cells in relation to SARS-CoV-2 and coronaviruses (dated by TCRdb to 2020 to 2022). Broadly, across the study: Using patient-derived lymphoblastoid cell lines, the shared crossreactive spike epitopes were mapped to their HLA restriction. The Adaptive Biotechnologies TCR-sequencing kit was used for samples from three pre-COVID donors and for the naive versus memory experiments, whereas the other data were Illumina-based. Memory CD4+ T cell crossreactivity between SARS-CoV-2 and common cold coronavirus spike proteins was assessed at the TCR clonotype level in the study. For other donors in the study, expansion assays were sequenced with a different, Illumina-based TCR-beta assay.

CDR1 and CDR2 were assigned from the germline V gene as SQVTM and ANQGSEA. There are 13 amino acids in the CDR3, from cysteine to phenylalanine inclusive. Here the CDR3 DNA is all that survives: 39 bases in frame from base 1. V trim: 8 bases; J trim: 4 bases; unmatched bases: 10. CD4+ T cells from unexposed donors were collected before the COVID-19 pandemic (2011-2018). Naive and memory CD4+ T cells were separated from cryopreserved PBMCs through CD4 enrichment, which was followed by EasySep naive CD4+ T cell enrichment. Leukapheresis product for the unexposed donors was purchased commercially. Ficoll-Paque PLUS gradient centrifugation was used to isolate PBMCs from leukapheresis product or whole blood. PBMCs were either used fresh in the expansion assay or cryopreserved at -140 degrees C. The QIAamp Micro DNA Kit was used to extract genomic DNA from the CD4+ T cells. Deep-resolution immunoSEQ TCR-beta sequencing was performed on DNA from uncultured naive and memory CD4+ T cells. Processing in the source paper ran as follows. During preprocessing, nonproductive sequences were removed, along with CDR3s that did not begin with C, did not end with F or W, or were shorter than 7 amino acids. Cultured and uncultured naive and memory CD4+ repertoires were searched for previously identified spike- and CEF-reactive CDR3s. After three terminal residues were trimmed from each end, CDR3 homology was quantified as pairwise Levenshtein distance using the stringdist R package. This is the immuneACCESS table as TCRdb keeps it, with only in-frame sequences that have V and J called. A part of the clones is gone; compared with another copy, unresolved V genes explain less than half, and the rest is unexplained. V, J and clone size reflect that table, while D and trimming were determined from the DNA. This sample lists around 65,000 clones; around 87% were detected once. The ten largest clones represent 1.6% of the sample.

Study-wide findings and limitations: Crossreactive clones showed significantly weaker SARS-CoV-2-driven expansion than monoreactive clones, consistent with antigenic imprinting. Approximately 60% of donors had memory CD4+ clonotypes that crossrecognized SARS-CoV-2 and at least one common cold coronavirus spike. Because no donor provided both pre-pandemic and post-infection samples, tracing the source of pre-existing responses was limited. Crossreactivity analysis was centred on spike protein, so crossreactivity against other viral proteins was not assessed. Sequencing of naive versus memory cells indicated that the assay detects memory recall responses, not primary responses primed during culture. The study was constrained by small numbers of patients and of tested TCRs.

Comment on this clone: Its antigen is not yet known. No base-level quality is on record; no much larger clone is a single base apart.

The TCR originated in a human donor in good health. Sequencing used memory CD4+ T cells from PBMCs. The cell subset or site label of this sample denotes: memory (non-naive) CD4+ T cells. The sequence links TRBV29-1 to TRBJ1-1, with 7 bases aligning to TRBD1. The nucleotides are TGCAGCTTCGAGGGGGCGGTTTCCACTGAAGCTTTCTTT. This encodes CSFEGAVSTEAFF.